This TCR beta chain is from a study of blood T cells in healthy people across ages. Study overall: Template switching retrieved approximately one barcoded beta molecule for each two T cells.

It was with a sample-barcoded 5' primer and a J-beta primer mix that a second PCR of about 6 to 11 cycles was run. TCRdb used MiXCR to reprocess the 5' RACE reads, holding one entry per CDR3 protein. This table has hundreds of thousands of distinct CDR3 sequences, 20% to 25% appearing once. V was clipped by 4 bases and J by 4 bases, with 12 bases between them. The CDR3 covers 13 residues. CDR1 is SGHRS and CDR2 is YFSETQ in the germline V gene. The chain joins TRBV5-1 to TRBJ2-7, with a weak D call TRBD1 (6 bases). This receptor was taken from a man aged 70 or older in good health. Sequenced sample: blood. The DNA of the CDR3 is TGCGCCAGCAGCCTGGGACATCGTTACGAGCAGTACTTC. Protein: CASSLGHRYEQYF. Variable domain in full (rest from reference TRBV5-1 and TRBJ2-7): KAGVTQTPRYLIKTRGQQVTLSCSPISGHRSVSWYQQTPGQGLQFLFEYFSETQRNKGNFPGRFSGRQFSNSRSEMNVSTLELGDSALYLCASSLGHRYEQYFGPGTRLTVT.